This T cell receptor (beta chain) stems from a study of T cells after posttransplantation cyclophosphamide (dated by TCRdb to the mid-2010s). Regarding the research as a whole: T cell repertoire reconstitution was tracked by TRB sequencing after myeloablative bone marrow transplantation in which posttransplantation cyclophosphamide was used as GVHD prophylaxis. Public TRB sequences were queried against a database of over 3,600 sequences associated with responses to pathogens, tumor antigens, self-antigens and alloantigens. In 3 patients, TRB sequencing was also performed on up to 3 more blood samples taken 2 to 5.2 years after transplant, and in a handful of patients, pretransplant blood was also TRB-sequenced. Samples from 30 to 35 PTCy-treated patients, along with samples from roughly 15 of their related bone marrow donors, underwent antigen receptor sequencing. TRB sequencing was performed on blood from all 35 or so PTCy patients with 1-year posttransplant specimens. Because TRA and TRB clonality correlated tightly in roughly 10 samples, the subsequent TCR analyses were limited to TRB only.

The CDR3 contains 14 residues, cysteine and phenylalanine counted. The only DNA kept is the CDR3, 42 bases in frame from the first base. Between the V and J ends, shortened by 2 bases and 0 bases respectively, the junction contains 8 bases. CDR1 and CDR2 are drawn from the germline V gene: SGHRS, YFSETQ. Overall study outcomes, separate from this receptor: Across around 48 patients, recipient CMV seropositivity and CMV reactivation were highly associated with TRB clonality; PTCy diversity was similar to CNI/methotrexate controls. Donor-recipient similarity was low at 1-2 months but increased during the first year, and donor CD8+ memory clones often dominated later blood repertoires. The TRB repertoires of T cells infiltrating skin or the GI tract showed only limited overlap with the TRB repertoires found in blood.

Ten or more counts support this clone. Its antigen target is currently unknown. No much larger clone exists at a distance of one base, and base qualities are not known. Related bone marrow donors provided peripheral blood samples on the day of marrow donation. Peripheral blood and bone marrow mononuclear cells were isolated by Ficoll-Hypaque density centrifugation and cryopreserved. Genomic DNA was the input for TRB sequencing, which was run either with the immunoSEQ assay at survey resolution or with the hsTCRB kit. In the authors' own workflow: The immunoSEQ software handled initial read processing, and the LymphoSeq R package was used for repertoire analyses. Clonality was computed as 1 minus normalized Shannon entropy, and a Gini coefficient was also calculated for each TRB dataset. Phenotypes of unsorted samples were inferred by mapping TRB sequences from sorted subsets of the recipient or donor onto unsorted samples of the same recipient. Here the immuneACCESS table is served through TCRdb, limited to in-frame sequences with V and J called. Missing clones are a known gap in these copies; in checked studies unresolved V genes cover under half, and the rest lacks a known reason. V, J and clone size derive from that table, while D and trimming were established from the DNA sequence. The sample has about 26,000 clones on record, with no singletons. 1.5% of the sample is in the top ten clones.

Here the chain combines TRBV5-1 and TRBJ2-5; too little of a D gene remains to name it. Sequenced input: PBMCs. This clonotype was sampled from a man aged 50 to 59 in good health, CMV-negative, and a related stem cell transplant donor. The sequence in DNA is TGCGCCAGCAGCTTATTACAGAACCAAGAGACCCAGTACTTC. This is translated as CASSLLQNQETQYF.